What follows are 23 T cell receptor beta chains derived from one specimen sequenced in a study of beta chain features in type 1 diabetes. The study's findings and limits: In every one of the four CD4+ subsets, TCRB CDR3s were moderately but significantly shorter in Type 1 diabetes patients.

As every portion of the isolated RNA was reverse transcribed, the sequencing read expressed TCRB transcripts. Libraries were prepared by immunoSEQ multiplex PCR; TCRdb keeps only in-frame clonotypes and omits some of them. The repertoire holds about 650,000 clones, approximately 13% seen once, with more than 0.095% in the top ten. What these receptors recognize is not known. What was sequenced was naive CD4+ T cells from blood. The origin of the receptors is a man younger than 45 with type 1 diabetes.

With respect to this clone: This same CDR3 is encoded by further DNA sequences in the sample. This chain's CDR3 is CASSLASGNQPQHF. The CDR3 region has the DNA TGTGCCAGCAGCTTAGCGTCAGGGAATCAGCCCCAGCATTTT. This chain joins TRBV7-2 and TRBJ1-5; the D gene is possibly TRBD1 (5 bases). Germline CDR1 reads SGHTA; CDR2 reads FQGNSA. CDR3 length equals 14 residues. Between the trimmed V and J ends, which lost 0 bases and 4 bases, there was a span of 7 bases.

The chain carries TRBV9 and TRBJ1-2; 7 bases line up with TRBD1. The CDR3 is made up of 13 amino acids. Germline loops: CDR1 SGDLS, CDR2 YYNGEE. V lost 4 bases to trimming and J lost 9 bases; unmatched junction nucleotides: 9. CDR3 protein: CASSRQGTRRYTF. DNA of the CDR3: TGTGCCAGCAGCCGACAGGGAACAAGGCGCTACACCTTC.

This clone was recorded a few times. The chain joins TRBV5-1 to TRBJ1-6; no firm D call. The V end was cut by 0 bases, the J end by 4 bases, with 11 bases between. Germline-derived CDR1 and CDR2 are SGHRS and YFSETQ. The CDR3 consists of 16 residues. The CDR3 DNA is TGCGCCAGCAGCTTGGCCGGGCAGCGGTATAATTCACCCCTCCACTTT. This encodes CASSLAGQRYNSPLHF.

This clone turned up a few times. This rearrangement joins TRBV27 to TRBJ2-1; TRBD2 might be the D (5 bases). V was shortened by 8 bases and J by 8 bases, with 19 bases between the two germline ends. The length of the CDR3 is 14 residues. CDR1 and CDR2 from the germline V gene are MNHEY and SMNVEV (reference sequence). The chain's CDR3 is CASRSGPRRDEQFF. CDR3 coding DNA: TGTGCCAGCCGATCCGGACCCCGGCGGGATGAGCAGTTCTTC.

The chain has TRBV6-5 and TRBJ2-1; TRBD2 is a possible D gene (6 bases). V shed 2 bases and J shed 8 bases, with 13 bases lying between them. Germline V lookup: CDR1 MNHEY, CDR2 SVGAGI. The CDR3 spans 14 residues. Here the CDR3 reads CASSYTLRDYEQFF. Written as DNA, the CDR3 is TGTGCCAGCAGTTACACCCTCCGGGACTATGAGCAGTTCTTC.

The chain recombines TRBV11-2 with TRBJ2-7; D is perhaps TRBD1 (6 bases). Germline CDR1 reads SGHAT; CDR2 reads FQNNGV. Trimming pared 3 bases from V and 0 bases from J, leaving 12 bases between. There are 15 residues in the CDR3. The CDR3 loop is CASSFTGKPSYEQYF. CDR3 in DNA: TGTGCCAGCAGCTTTACAGGGAAGCCCTCCTACGAGCAGTACTTC.

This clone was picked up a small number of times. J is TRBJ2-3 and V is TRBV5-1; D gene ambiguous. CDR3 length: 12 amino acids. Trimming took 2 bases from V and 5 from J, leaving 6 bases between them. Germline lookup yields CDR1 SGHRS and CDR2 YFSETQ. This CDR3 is CASSFTGDTQYF. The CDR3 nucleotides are TGCGCCAGCAGCTTCACCGGAGATACGCAGTATTTT.

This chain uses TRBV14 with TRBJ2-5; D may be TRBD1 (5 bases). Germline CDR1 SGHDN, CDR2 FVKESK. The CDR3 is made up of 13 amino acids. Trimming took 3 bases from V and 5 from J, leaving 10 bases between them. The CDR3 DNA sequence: TGTGCCAGCAGCCAGCTCCCAGGGGAGACCCAGTACTTC. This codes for CASSQLPGETQYF.

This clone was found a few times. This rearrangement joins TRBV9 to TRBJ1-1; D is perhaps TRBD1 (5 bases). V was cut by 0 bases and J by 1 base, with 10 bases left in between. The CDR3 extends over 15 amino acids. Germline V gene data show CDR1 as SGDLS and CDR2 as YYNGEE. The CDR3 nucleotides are TGTGCCAGCAGCGTAGGGGGACCGTCGAACACTGAAGCTTTCTTT. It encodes CASSVGGPSNTEAFF.

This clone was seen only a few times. The chain's CDR3 is CASSSSNSYEQYF. DNA for the CDR3: TGTGCCAGCAGCTCCAGTAACTCCTACGAGCAGTACTTC. The J gene is TRBJ2-7, the V gene TRBV11-2; D call uncertain. Germline values: CDR1 SGHAT, CDR2 FQNNGV. This CDR3 is built from 13 residues. Trimming took off 4 bases at V and 0 bases at J, with 7 bases between the two ends.

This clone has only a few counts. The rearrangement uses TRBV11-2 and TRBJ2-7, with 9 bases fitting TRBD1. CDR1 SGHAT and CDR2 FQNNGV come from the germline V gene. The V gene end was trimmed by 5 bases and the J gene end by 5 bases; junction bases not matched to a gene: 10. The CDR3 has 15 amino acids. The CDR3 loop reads CASSIRDRESDEQYF. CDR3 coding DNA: TGTGCCAGCAGCATCCGGGACAGGGAGTCAGACGAGCAGTACTTC.

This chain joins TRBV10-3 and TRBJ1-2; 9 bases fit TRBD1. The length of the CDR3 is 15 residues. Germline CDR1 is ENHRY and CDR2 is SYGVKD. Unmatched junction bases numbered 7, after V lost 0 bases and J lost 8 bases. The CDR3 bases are TGTGCCATCAGTGAGTCAGAGACAGGGGGACACGGCTACACCTTC. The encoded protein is CAISESETGGHGYTF.

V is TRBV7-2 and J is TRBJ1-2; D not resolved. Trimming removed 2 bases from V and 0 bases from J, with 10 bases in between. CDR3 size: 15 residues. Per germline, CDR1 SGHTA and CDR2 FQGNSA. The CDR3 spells CASSLQGLANYGYTF. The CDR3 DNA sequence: TGTGCCAGCAGCTTACAAGGGTTGGCTAACTATGGCTACACCTTC.

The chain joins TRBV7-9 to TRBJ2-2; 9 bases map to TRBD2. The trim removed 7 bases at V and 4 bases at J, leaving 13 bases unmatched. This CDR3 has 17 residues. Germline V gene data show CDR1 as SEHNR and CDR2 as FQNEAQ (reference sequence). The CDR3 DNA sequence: TGTGCCAGCATCGCAGGGGCTAGCGGGGACATCACCGGGGAGCTGTTTTTT. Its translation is CASIAGASGDITGELFF.

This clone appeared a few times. CDR3: CASSLRASGASTDTQYF. CDR3 DNA: TGTGCCAGCAGCTTAAGGGCTAGCGGGGCTAGCACAGATACGCAGTATTTT. V gene TRBV11-3 combines with J gene TRBJ2-3, with 9 bases matching TRBD2. J was trimmed by 0 bases and V by 2 bases; bases with no gene match: 6. The CDR3 covers 17 residues. Germline assignment: CDR1 SGHNT and CDR2 YENEEA.

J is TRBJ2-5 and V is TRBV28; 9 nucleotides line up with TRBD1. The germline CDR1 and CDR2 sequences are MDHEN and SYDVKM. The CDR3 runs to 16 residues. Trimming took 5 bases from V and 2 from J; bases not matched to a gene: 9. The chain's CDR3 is CASSPPWGQGQETQYF. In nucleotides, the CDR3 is TGTGCCAGCAGTCCCCCATGGGGACAGGGACAAGAGACCCAGTACTTC.

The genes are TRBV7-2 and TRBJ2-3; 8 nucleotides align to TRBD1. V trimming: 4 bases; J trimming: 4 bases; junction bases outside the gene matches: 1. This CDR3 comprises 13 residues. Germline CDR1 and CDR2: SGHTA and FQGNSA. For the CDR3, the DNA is TGTGCCAGCAGCTCACAGGGGGCAGATACGCAGTATTTT. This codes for CASSSQGADTQYF.

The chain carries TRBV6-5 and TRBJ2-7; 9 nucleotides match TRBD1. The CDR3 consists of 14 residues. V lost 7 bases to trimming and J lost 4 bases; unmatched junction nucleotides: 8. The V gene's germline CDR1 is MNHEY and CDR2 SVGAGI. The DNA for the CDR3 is TGTGCCAGCACTTCGACAGGGGGAGGATACGAGCAGTACTTC. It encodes CASTSTGGGYEQYF.

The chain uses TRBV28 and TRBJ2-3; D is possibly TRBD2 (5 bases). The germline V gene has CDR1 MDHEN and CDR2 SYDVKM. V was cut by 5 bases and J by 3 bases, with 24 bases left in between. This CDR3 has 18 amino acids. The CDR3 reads CASSASIGPRKTTDTQYF. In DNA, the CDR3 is TGTGCCAGCAGTGCTAGCATTGGGCCTCGAAAGACGACAGATACGCAGTATTTT.

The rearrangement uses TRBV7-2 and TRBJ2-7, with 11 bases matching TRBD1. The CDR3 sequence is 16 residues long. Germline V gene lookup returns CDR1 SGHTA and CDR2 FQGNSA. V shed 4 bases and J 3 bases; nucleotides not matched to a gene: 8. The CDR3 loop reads CASSSKWTGGLYEQYF. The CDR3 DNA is TGTGCCAGCAGCTCAAAATGGACAGGGGGCCTCTACGAGCAGTACTTC.

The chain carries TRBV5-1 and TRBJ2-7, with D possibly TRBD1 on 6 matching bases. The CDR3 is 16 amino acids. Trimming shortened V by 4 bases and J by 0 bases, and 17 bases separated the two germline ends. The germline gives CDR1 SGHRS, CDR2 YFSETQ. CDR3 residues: CASSRLGHSSSYEQYF. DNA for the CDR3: TGCGCCAGCAGCCGACTGGGACACTCCAGCTCCTACGAGCAGTACTTC.

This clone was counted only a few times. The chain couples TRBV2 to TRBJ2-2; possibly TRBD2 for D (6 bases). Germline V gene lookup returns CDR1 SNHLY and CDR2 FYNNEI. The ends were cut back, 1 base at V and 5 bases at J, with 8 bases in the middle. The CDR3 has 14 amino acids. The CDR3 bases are TGTGCCAGCAGTGAAGGACGGGGGACCGGGGAGCTGTTTTTT. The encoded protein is CASSEGRGTGELFF.

CDR3 coding DNA: TGCAGCGCCAACCGTGAGGGGGGAGTGCAGTACTTC. Encoded protein: CSANREGGVQYF. The chain uses TRBV29-1 and TRBJ2-7; either TRBD1 or TRBD2 may supply D (6 bases each). The CDR3 consists of 12 residues. Per the germline V gene, CDR1 is SQVTM and CDR2 is ANQGSEA. V was trimmed by 7 bases and J by 9 bases, leaving 19 bases between them.